Shown below are 32 T cell receptor beta chains from a single sample sequenced in a study of T cell responses to AZD1222 COVID-19 vaccine. Clones were read by immunoSEQ multiplex PCR, and TCRdb kept only the in-frame ones, dropping some. The table has some 150,000 clones, more than 85% seen once. The material sequenced was peripheral blood, taken 28 days after the second AZD1222 dose. These receptors all come from an adult who received the AZD1222 COVID-19 vaccine.

By its share, this clone is medium-sized. This chain uses TRBV19 with TRBJ1-5, with D maybe TRBD1 (5 bases). CDR3 length: 12 residues. Germline assignment: CDR1 LNHDA and CDR2 SQIVND (reference sequence). Trimming pared 8 bases from V and 3 bases from J, leaving 8 bases between. The chain's CDR3 is CASRQTNQPQHF. The CDR3 DNA follows: TGTGCCAGTCGACAGACCAATCAGCCCCAGCATTTT.

The chain carries TRBV13 and TRBJ1-4; D gene uncertain. V lost 2 bases and J lost 6, with 10 bases in between. CDR3 length: 14 residues. Germline CDR1 reads PRHDT; CDR2 reads FYEKMQ (reference sequence). The CDR3 reads CASSLWAGDEKLFF. In DNA form, the CDR3 reads TGTGCCAGCAGCTTATGGGCAGGTGATGAAAAACTGTTTTTT.

The genes are TRBV7-8 and TRBJ2-7; the match to TRBD2 covers 9 bases. Germline loops: CDR1 SGHVS, CDR2 FQNEAQ. With 2 bases clipped from V and 6 bases from J, the junction kept 17 bases outside the gene matches. The CDR3 has 18 residues. The CDR3 sequence: CASSLYIGVVAGEGEQYF. The DNA for the CDR3 is TGTGCCAGCAGCTTATATATCGGGGTTGTAGCGGGAGAGGGCGAGCAGTACTTC.

The chain is built from TRBV9 and TRBJ1-4, with D perhaps matching TRBD1 (5 bases). V dropped 4 bases and J dropped 8 bases, with 18 bases sitting between them. The CDR3 is 15 residues long. CDR1 is SGDLS and CDR2 is YYNGEE in the germline V gene. Here the CDR3 reads CASSKLDSEFEKLFF. In nucleotides, the CDR3 is TGTGCCAGCAGCAAACTAGACAGTGAGTTCGAAAAACTGTTTTTT.

The chain employs TRBV29-1 and TRBJ1-1; 7 nucleotides agree with TRBD1. Trimming took 7 bases from V and 1 from J; bases not matched to a gene: 3. The CDR3 spans 12 residues. Germline lookup yields CDR1 SQVTM and CDR2 ANQGSEA. This CDR3 reads CSARDRNTEAFF. The CDR3 DNA follows: TGCAGCGCCCGGGACAGGAACACTGAAGCTTTCTTT. The full variable domain, completed using reference TRBV29-1 and TRBJ1-1, is SAVISQKPSRDICQRGTSLTIQCQVDSQVTMMFWYRQQPGQSLTLIATANQGSEATYESGFVIDKFPISRPNLTFSTLTVSNMSPEDSSIYLCSARDRNTEAFFGQGTRLTVV.

The rearrangement joins TRBV14 to TRBJ2-3; D not certain. V was shortened by 1 base and J by 0 bases, with 23 bases between the two germline ends. The germline CDR1 and CDR2 sequences are SGHDN and FVKESK. This CDR3 is built from 20 residues. The CDR3 bases are TGTGCCAGCAGCCAAGTTAACTTCCCTTGGTTTAATACTAGCACAGATACGCAGTATTTT. It encodes CASSQVNFPWFNTSTDTQYF.

The genes are TRBV29-1 and TRBJ1-4; D not certain. CDR1 is SQVTM and CDR2 is ANQGSEA in the germline V gene. The CDR3 sequence is 16 residues long. V lost 3 bases and J 0 bases, leaving 14 bases between the germline ends. As DNA, the CDR3 is TGCAGCGTTGAGCGTCTAATCTTTGCAACTAATGAAAAACTGTTTTTT. This sequence encodes CSVERLIFATNEKLFF.

The chain joins TRBV5-1 to TRBJ1-3; 8 nucleotides match TRBD1. Germline trimming cut 4 bases from V and 4 bases from J; bases unmatched to any gene: 7. This CDR3 region has 15 residues. The V gene's germline CDR1 is SGHRS and CDR2 YFSETQ. This CDR3 reads CASSLQGARGNTIYF. The CDR3 nucleotides are TGCGCCAGCAGCCTGCAGGGGGCGCGGGGAAACACCATATATTTT. The full variable domain, with the rest looked up from reference TRBV5-1 and TRBJ1-3, is KAGVTQTPRYLIKTRGQQVTLSCSPISGHRSVSWYQQTPGQGLQFLFEYFSETQRNKGNFPGRFSGRQFSNSRSEMNVSTLELGDSALYLCASSLQGARGNTIYFGEGSWLTVV.

The chain has TRBV6-2 or TRBV6-3 and TRBJ2-1, with 8 bases lining up with TRBD1. This CDR3 has 16 amino acids. Germline CDR1 MNHEY, CDR2 SVGEGT. The ends lost 6 bases at V and 0 bases at J; junction bases unmatched: 7. The CDR3 reads CASSPGTGSSYNEQFF. CDR3 sequence (DNA): TGTGCCAGCAGCCCTGGGACAGGAAGCTCCTACAATGAGCAGTTCTTC.

The chain links TRBV19 to TRBJ1-6, with 7 bases fitting TRBD1. The germline gives CDR1 LNHDA, CDR2 SQIVND (reference sequence). This CDR3 is 13 amino acids long. J lost 7 bases, V lost 11 bases, and 8 bases had no gene match. CDR3 sequence reads: CACRDRLNSPLHF. The CDR3 DNA sequence: TGTGCCTGCCGGGACAGACTAAATTCACCCCTCCACTTT.

The CDR3 sequence is CASSPEIFREISGANVLTF. In DNA, the CDR3 is TGTGCCAGCTCACCAGAGATTTTCAGGGAGATATCTGGGGCCAACGTCCTGACTTTC. The chain joins TRBV18 to TRBJ2-6; the D call may be TRBD1 or TRBD2 (5 bases each). Germline CDR1 is KGHSH and CDR2 is LQKENI. V gave up 2 bases and J gave up 1 base, with 18 bases separating them. The CDR3 consists of 19 residues.

The gene calls are TRBV7-9 and TRBJ2-1; D unresolved. CDR3 length: 12 amino acids. V was shortened by 5 bases and J by 8 bases, with 10 bases between the two germline ends. Germline CDR1 reads SEHNR; CDR2 reads FQNEAQ (reference sequence). The CDR3 nucleotides are TGTGCCAGCAGCCCCCCTGTCGATGAGCAGTTCTTC. It specifies CASSPPVDEQFF.

In DNA, the CDR3 is TGTGCCAGCAGCTTAATCCCTGCGGGGAACACTGAAGCTTTCTTT. Its protein is CASSLIPAGNTEAFF. The rearrangement links TRBV7-2 to TRBJ1-1; D is unresolved. Germline loops: CDR1 SGHTA, CDR2 FQGNSA. This CDR3 spans 15 amino acids. The V end was cut by 2 bases, the J end by 1 base, with 11 bases between.

The chain has TRBV19 and TRBJ1-5, with D perhaps matching TRBD1 (6 bases). Germline V lookup: CDR1 LNHDA, CDR2 SQIVND (reference sequence). CDR3 length: 16 residues. V gave up 6 bases and J gave up 6 bases, with 21 bases separating them. The CDR3 sequence: CASSESQGWIGQPQHF. For the CDR3, the DNA is TGTGCCAGTAGCGAAAGTCAGGGGTGGATCGGTCAGCCCCAGCATTTT. Supplemented by reference TRBV19 and TRBJ1-5, the full variable domain reads DGGITQSPKYLFRKEGQNVTLSCEQNLNHDAMYWYRQDPGQGLRLIYYSQIVNDFQKGDIAEGYSVSREKKESFPLTVTSAQKNPTAFYLCASSESQGWIGQPQHFGDGTRLSIL.

The chain combines TRBV29-1 with TRBJ1-1; no clear D gene. CDR1 is SQVTM and CDR2 is ANQGSEA in the germline V gene. V was cut by 2 bases and J by 0 bases, with 7 bases left in between. This CDR3 is 13 amino acids long. CDR3 residues: CSVETPMNTEAFF. Written as DNA, the CDR3 is TGCAGCGTTGAAACACCTATGAACACTGAAGCTTTCTTT.

This rearrangement joins TRBV10-3 to TRBJ2-7; 7 nucleotides match TRBD2. The CDR3 loop spans 15 amino acids. The V and J ends lost 6 bases and 0 bases, in that order; junction bases with no gene match: 8. The germline CDR1 and CDR2 sequences are ENHRY and SYGVKD. This CDR3 is CAIRDSGQSSYEQYF. CDR3 coding DNA: TGTGCCATCAGAGATAGCGGGCAAAGCTCCTACGAGCAGTACTTC.

This clone was detected only a few times. V and J are TRBV9 and TRBJ2-2; D remains ambiguous. CDR3 length equals 15 residues. Trimming took off 4 bases at V and 2 bases at J, with 12 bases between the two ends. The germline V gene encodes CDR1 SGDLS and CDR2 YYNGEE. CDR3 coding DNA: TGTGCCAGCAGCCCCTTCGTCCGTAACACCGGGGAGCTGTTTTTT. Protein sequence: CASSPFVRNTGELFF.

The chain uses TRBV7-2 and TRBJ2-3, with D unresolved. Trimming left V 5 bases short and J 1 base short, with 10 bases between. CDR1 and CDR2 (germline): SGHTA, FQGNSA. The CDR3 is 14 residues long. CDR3 nucleotide sequence: TGTGCCAGCAGCCCCCGGGCTCGCACAGATACGCAGTATTTT. This gives the protein CASSPRARTDTQYF.

The V and J genes are TRBV24-1 and TRBJ1-2, with TRBD1 identical over 7 bases. CDR1 is KGHDR and CDR2 is SFDVKD in the germline V gene. V lost 3 bases to trimming and J lost 5 bases; unmatched junction nucleotides: 5. The length of the CDR3 is 14 residues. The CDR3 DNA is TGTGCCACCAGTGATCCCGGGACAGTATATGGCTACACCTTC. Amino acids: CATSDPGTVYGYTF.

The chain employs TRBV2 and TRBJ2-7, with D hard to call. Trimming removed 4 bases at V and 5 bases at J, with 12 bases between. This CDR3 region has 13 residues. CDR1 is SNHLY, CDR2 FYNNEI, per germline. In DNA, the CDR3 is TGTGCCAGCAGTGCCGGACCCGCCAACGAGCAGTACTTC. It specifies CASSAGPANEQYF.

The chain combines TRBV30 with TRBJ2-7, with D maybe TRBD2 (6 bases). CDR1 and CDR2 from the germline V gene are GTSNPN and SVGIG (reference sequence). This CDR3 contains 15 residues. The V end was cut by 3 bases, the J end by 2 bases, with 17 bases between. The CDR3 sequence is CAWSRRSSGAYEQYF. CDR3 DNA sequence: TGTGCCTGGAGCCGGAGGAGTAGCGGAGCCTACGAGCAGTACTTC.

This clone was seen just once. V usage is TRBV30 and J usage is TRBJ2-5; TRBD2 agrees at 7 bases. Germline assignment: CDR1 GTSNPN and CDR2 SVGIG (reference sequence). The CDR3 is made up of 14 amino acids. Unmatched junction bases numbered 6, after V lost 2 bases and J lost 3 bases. The CDR3: CAWSPGGSEETQYF. DNA of the CDR3: TGTGCCTGGAGTCCCGGCGGGAGTGAAGAGACCCAGTACTTC. Full variable domain (outside the CDR3, taken from reference TRBV30 and TRBJ2-5): SQTIHQWPATLVQPVGSPLSLECTVEGTSNPNLYWYRQAAGRGLQLLFYSVGIGQISSEVPQNLSASRPQDRQFILSSKKLLLSDSGFYLCAWSPGGSEETQYFGPGTRLLVL.

The rearrangement uses TRBV14 and TRBJ2-2; TRBD1 matches at 7 bases. The germline V gene has CDR1 SGHDN and CDR2 FVKESK. V gave up 6 bases and J gave up 5 bases; unmatched junction bases: 3. The CDR3 runs 13 residues. CDR3 sequence: CASSQQGTGELFF. The CDR3 DNA reads TGTGCCAGCAGTCAACAGGGGACCGGGGAGCTGTTTTTT. The variable domain in full, with the rest retrieved from reference TRBV14 and TRBJ2-2, is EAGVTQFPSHSVIEKGQTVTLRCDPISGHDNLYWYRRVMGKEIKFLLHFVKESKQDESGMPNNRFLAERTGGTYSTLKVQPAELEDSGVYFCASSQQGTGELFFGEGSRLTVL.

The rearrangement joins TRBV29-1 to TRBJ2-5; 12 nucleotides match TRBD1. Germline V lookup: CDR1 SQVTM, CDR2 ANQGSEA. This CDR3 contains 14 residues. V lost 6 bases, J lost 5 bases, and 7 bases stayed unmatched. The CDR3 DNA sequence: TGCAGCGTGGAAAGGGACAGGGGGCGGGAGACCCAGTACTTC. Its protein is CSVERDRGRETQYF.

The chain recombines TRBV28 with TRBJ1-5; the match to TRBD1 covers 7 bases. CDR3 length: 14 amino acids. The junction had 5 bases not matched to a gene; V was cut back by 3 bases and J by 6 bases. Germline V gene sequence: CDR1 MDHEN, CDR2 SYDVKM. In DNA form, the CDR3 reads TGTGCCAGCAGTTTCCAGTCAGGGGGTCAGCCCCAGCATTTT. It translates to CASSFQSGGQPQHF.

In the case of this clone: One end of the junction does not line up with germline, which may come from a read error. The V and J genes are TRBV7-7 and TRBJ1-6; possibly TRBD1 for D (6 bases). The CDR3 covers 13 residues. Germline V gene sequence: CDR1 SSHAT, CDR2 FNYEAQ (reference sequence). The CDR3 nucleotides are TGTGCTAGCAGCCCGGACAGCAATTCACCCCTCCACTTT. Translating gives CASSPDSNSPLHF.

The chain carries TRBV7-2 and TRBJ2-2; 7 nucleotides match TRBD2. Germline-derived CDR1 and CDR2 are SGHTA and FQGNSA. This CDR3 is built from 14 residues. The V and J ends lost 2 bases and 8 bases, in that order; junction bases with no gene match: 5. The CDR3 sequence: CASSLSGNSGELFF. The CDR3 nucleotides are TGTGCCAGCAGCTTAAGCGGGAATTCTGGGGAGCTGTTTTTT. Combining the CDR3 with reference TRBV7-2 and TRBJ2-2 gives the whole variable domain GAGVSQSPSNKVTEKGKDVELRCDPISGHTALYWYRQSLGQGLEFLIYFQGNSAPDKSGLPSDRFSAERTGGSVSTLTIQRTQQEDSAVYLCASSLSGNSGELFFGEGSRLTVL.

This chain uses TRBV19 with TRBJ2-1, with 7 bases aligning to TRBD2. V trimming: 5 bases; J trimming: 4 bases; junction bases outside the gene matches: 5. The CDR3 is 14 amino acids. The germline gives CDR1 LNHDA, CDR2 SQIVND (reference sequence). CDR3 in DNA: TGTGCCAGTAGTCTAACTAGCGTATACAATGAGCAGTTCTTC. It yields the protein CASSLTSVYNEQFF.

The rearrangement uses TRBV12-5 and TRBJ1-4; a possible D gene is TRBD1 (5 bases). With 6 bases removed from V and 13 bases from J, the gap between germline ends came to 15 bases. The CDR3 totals 12 residues. Germline V gives CDR1 LGHNT, CDR2 FRNRAP. As DNA, the CDR3 is TGTGCTAGTGGCAGAGACAGCAGAAGACTGTTTTTT. It translates to CASGRDSRRLFF.

This chain joins TRBV5-1 and TRBJ2-1; a weak D match, TRBD2 (5 bases). The germline gives CDR1 SGHRS, CDR2 YFSETQ. Deletions cut 4 bases from V and 6 bases from J, with 14 bases between. The CDR3 sequence is 14 residues long. The CDR3 reads CASSVGASPNEQFF. CDR3 in DNA: TGCGCCAGCAGCGTGGGAGCCTCTCCCAATGAGCAGTTCTTC.

This rearrangement joins TRBV7-2 to TRBJ1-2, with TRBD1 matching 7 bases. Trimming at V came to 4 bases and at J to 1 base, leaving 3 bases not matched to a gene. The CDR3 sequence is 14 residues long. Germline CDR1 reads SGHTA; CDR2 reads FQGNSA. The CDR3 here is CASSSAGGNYGYTF. The DNA of the CDR3 is TGTGCCAGCAGCTCGGCAGGGGGTAACTATGGCTACACCTTC.

The chain joins TRBV20-1 to TRBJ1-2; D remains unclear. V was cut by 7 bases and J by 7 bases, with 10 bases left in between. Germline CDR1 is DFQATT and CDR2 is SNEGSKA (reference sequence). The CDR3 runs to 10 residues. CDR3 loop: CSDDPGGYTF. In DNA form, the CDR3 reads TGCAGTGACGATCCCGGTGGCTACACCTTC.